These 4 T cell receptor beta chains were all obtained from the same sample, sequenced in a study of beta chain features in type 1 diabetes. Reverse transcribing all isolated RNA meant expressed TCRB transcripts were sequenced. The table came from immunoSEQ multiplex PCR; TCRdb's copy has only in-frame clones and leaves some out. Here the sample spans hundreds of thousands of clones, approximately 15% being singletons. Source material: central memory CD4+ T cells from blood. All receptors derive from a man younger than 40 in good health.

The V and J genes are TRBV6-6 and TRBJ1-5, with D perhaps matching TRBD1 (5 bases). Trimming pared 5 bases from V and 0 bases from J, leaving 14 bases between. The CDR3 spans 16 residues. Germline V gives CDR1 MNHNY, CDR2 SVGAGI (reference sequence). The CDR3 loop reads CASSLRGGYSNQPQHF. CDR3 DNA: TGTGCCAGCAGTCTTCGGGGGGGATATAGCAATCAGCCCCAGCATTTT.

The CDR3 loop reads CASSAQTSNSYEQYF. CDR3 bases: TGTGCCAGCAGCGCACAGACTAGCAACTCCTACGAGCAGTACTTC. The V gene is TRBV7-2, the J gene TRBJ2-7, with TRBD2 identical over 7 bases. The CDR3 has 15 residues. V lost 5 bases and J lost 0; bases outside the gene matches: 7. The germline CDR1 and CDR2 sequences are SGHTA and FQGNSA.

As for this clone: Other DNA sequences in this sample translate to the same CDR3. The chain uses TRBV11-3 and TRBJ2-6, with 10 bases that match TRBD1. V dropped 5 bases and J dropped 0; count of bases not matched to a gene: 4. CDR1 SGHNT and CDR2 YENEEA come from the germline V gene. This CDR3 region has 17 residues. The CDR3 DNA is TGTGCCAGCAGCCCCGGGACAGGGGCCTCTGGGGCCAACGTCCTGACTTTC. This gives the protein CASSPGTGASGANVLTF.

The genes are TRBV4-1 and TRBJ1-4; no clear D gene. The CDR3 consists of 15 residues. Trimming shortened V by 0 bases and J by 11 bases, and 16 bases separated the two germline ends. Looked up from germline, CDR1 is MGHRA and CDR2 is YSYEKL. CDR3 protein: CASSQEWQAIEKLFF. The CDR3 nucleotides read TGCGCCAGCAGCCAAGAGTGGCAGGCCATCGAGAAACTGTTTTTT.